A single sample gave rise to the 13 T cell receptor beta chains below, sequenced in a study of cytomegalovirus exposure and HLA in healthy donors. Some clones are missing from TCRdb's copy, which holds only in-frame ones; the method was immunoSEQ multiplex PCR. The table records approximately 200,000 clones, 80% to 90% of them present only once. The sample taken for sequencing was PBMCs. The receptors derive from a woman aged 30 to 39 in good health and CMV-seropositive.

This chain joins TRBV25-1 and TRBJ1-3; D unclear. The CDR3 sequence is 12 residues long. Germline V CDR1 and CDR2: MGHDK, SYGVNS. V lost 10 bases, J lost 1 base, and 8 bases lay in between. DNA for the CDR3: TGTGCCACCCAGACATCTGGAAACACCATATATTTT. It codes for CATQTSGNTIYF.

This chain links TRBV6-5 with TRBJ1-1, with no clear D. Germline values: CDR1 MNHEY, CDR2 SVGAGI. The CDR3 is 15 residues long. Trimming stripped 0 bases from V and 4 bases from J, with 12 bases between. In nucleotides, the CDR3 is TGTGCCAGCAGTTACTCCGTTTCAAGAGGCACTGAAGCTTTCTTT. Translating gives CASSYSVSRGTEAFF.

V is TRBV20-1 and J is TRBJ1-1; D is ambiguous. V lost 1 base and J 5 bases, leaving 5 bases between the germline ends. The CDR3 totals 11 residues. Germline CDR1 reads DFQATT; CDR2 reads SNEGSKA (reference sequence). The CDR3 coding sequence is TGCAGTGCTAGAGCCAGGACTGAAGCTTTCTTT. Translating it yields CSARARTEAFF.

The table lists this clone with a count of one. The J gene is TRBJ2-7, the V gene TRBV7-2; 16 bases align to TRBD2. Germline CDR1 is SGHTA and CDR2 is FQGNSA. The CDR3 has 19 residues. Unmatched junction bases numbered 7, after V lost 1 base and J lost 1 base. CDR3 protein: CASSLVGTSGRAGSYEQYF. The CDR3 DNA is TGTGCCAGCAGCTTAGTGGGGACTAGCGGGAGGGCCGGATCCTACGAGCAGTACTTC.

A few counts support this clone. The genes are TRBV19 and TRBJ2-1; 7 bases map to TRBD1. V lost 4 bases, J lost 0 bases, and 6 bases stayed unmatched. This CDR3 has 16 amino acids. CDR1 is LNHDA, CDR2 SQIVND, per germline (reference sequence). The CDR3 sequence is CASSRSAGGSYNEQFF. The CDR3 DNA follows: TGTGCCAGTAGTAGGTCGGCAGGGGGCTCCTACAATGAGCAGTTCTTC.

The V gene is TRBV10-3, the J gene TRBJ2-1; 7 nucleotides align to TRBD1. Per the germline V gene, CDR1 is ENHRY and CDR2 is SYGVKD. V shed 5 bases and J 10 bases; nucleotides not matched to a gene: 8. The CDR3 sequence is 13 residues long. CDR3 amino acids: CAISPDRAHEQFF. The CDR3 region has the DNA TGTGCCATCAGTCCAGACAGGGCCCACGAGCAGTTCTTC.

The V call is TRBV27, the J call TRBJ2-3; maybe TRBD2 (6 bases). Trimming left V 5 bases short and J 1 base short, with 16 bases between. This CDR3 is built from 16 residues. CDR1 is MNHEY, CDR2 SMNVEV, per germline (reference sequence). CDR3 sequence (DNA): TGTGCCAGCAGTCTAGAGCGGGCCCGGGGCACAGATACGCAGTATTTT. Residues: CASSLERARGTDTQYF.

This chain uses TRBV6-1 with TRBJ1-1; D might be TRBD1 (5 bases). CDR3 length: 13 residues. Between the trimmed V and J ends, which lost 6 bases and 0 bases, there was a span of 8 bases. Germline lookup yields CDR1 MNHNS and CDR2 SASEGT. The CDR3 sequence: CASRRQLNTEAFF. The CDR3 DNA reads TGTGCCAGCAGGCGACAGTTGAACACTGAAGCTTTCTTT.

This clone came up once. The rearrangement links TRBV15 to TRBJ1-2, with TRBD1 matching 9 bases. After removal of 4 bases from V and 2 bases from J, the junction contained 5 bases not matched to a gene. This CDR3 is 15 amino acids long. Per germline, CDR1 LNHNV and CDR2 YYDKDF (reference sequence). The CDR3 region is CATSTLTGGNYGYTF. DNA for the CDR3: TGTGCCACCAGCACTCTCACAGGGGGCAACTATGGCTACACCTTC.

The rearrangement uses TRBV5-1 and TRBJ1-2; maybe TRBD1 (6 bases). Between the trimmed V and J ends, which lost 0 bases and 6 bases, there was a span of 18 bases. From germline, CDR1 is SGHRS and CDR2 YFSETQ. There are 16 residues in the CDR3. CDR3 residues: CASSLGQARTGNGYTF. The CDR3 region has the DNA TGCGCCAGCAGCTTGGGACAGGCTAGGACGGGGAATGGCTACACCTTC. The complete variable domain, with remaining parts taken from reference TRBV5-1 and TRBJ1-2, reads KAGVTQTPRYLIKTRGQQVTLSCSPISGHRSVSWYQQTPGQGLQFLFEYFSETQRNKGNFPGRFSGRQFSNSRSEMNVSTLELGDSALYLCASSLGQARTGNGYTFGSGTRLTVV.

The chain joins TRBV27 to TRBJ2-3, with D possibly TRBD2 on 5 matching bases. Trimming left V 3 bases short and J 3 bases short, with 13 bases between. Germline lookup yields CDR1 MNHEY and CDR2 SMNVEV (reference sequence). The CDR3 is 15 residues long. CDR3 coding DNA: TGTGCCAGCAGTTTTGGGCTTAGAGGGACAGATACGCAGTATTTT. Encoded protein: CASSFGLRGTDTQYF.

This clone was seen once. V usage is TRBV7-9 and J usage is TRBJ2-3; D may be TRBD2 (6 bases). Germline CDR1 SEHNR, CDR2 FQNEAQ (reference sequence). The CDR3 runs 15 residues. Between the trimmed V and J ends, which lost 6 bases and 5 bases, there was a span of 18 bases. The CDR3 is CASRPGWRVRDTQYF. In nucleotides, the CDR3 is TGTGCCAGCAGGCCCGGATGGAGGGTTCGAGATACGCAGTATTTT.

The chain employs TRBV7-8 and TRBJ2-1, with 7 positions matching TRBD2. The CDR3 runs 19 residues. Trimming cost V 0 bases and J 4 bases; bases outside gene matches: 15. In germline, CDR1 is SGHVS, CDR2 FQNEAQ. In DNA, the CDR3 is TGTGCCAGCAGCTTAGCTGTTTTGTCGCGGCGGGAGAGGTACAATGAGCAGTTCTTC. This translates into CASSLAVLSRRERYNEQFF.